The sequence of this T cell receptor (beta chain) was determined in a study of regulatory T cells in long-lasting Graves disease. V was trimmed by 3 bases and J by 7 bases, leaving 15 bases between them. The CDR3 extends over 14 amino acids. According to the study, TCR beta libraries were built with iRepertoire HTBI primers and CDR3-region Arm-PCR. TCRdb re-analysed the multiplex PCR reads in MiXCR, keeping a single row per CDR3 protein. The table records around 340,000 distinct CDR3 sequences, roughly 21% of them present only once. The time point here: persistent/refractory GD, antithyroid drugs over 5 years with positive TRAb. TCR sequences were obtained from RNA taken from PBMCs. This clonotype was counted ten times or more.

The sequence derives from a female donor with Graves disease. The sample was peripheral blood mononuclear cells (PBMCs), taken when the disease was refractory, from a patient treated with antithyroid drugs. The genes are TRBV12-3 or TRBV12-4 and TRBJ1-2; maybe TRBD1 (5 bases). Written as DNA, the CDR3 is TGTGCCAGCAGTTTGGAGGGGAGGGAAGTTGGCTACACCTTC. Residues: CASSLEGREVGYTF.